This T cell receptor beta chain was found in a study of Ad26.COV2.S vaccination and SARS-CoV-2 variants. Study results and caveats: Non-spike TCR breadth showed similarity between vaccine and placebo recipients. Vaccinees displayed broader spike-specific TCR repertoires than placebo recipients. After vaccination, reports described spike-specific CD8+ and CD4+ T cell responses as showing substantial breadth.

Remarks on this clone: Antigen specificity is unknown.

This sample's treatment: around 19 received Ad26.COV2.S at low or high dose, single or two shots; roughly 5 received placebo; per-sample allocation not given. Samples analyzed were those drawn on day 63 after the first vaccine or placebo injection. Unmatched junction bases numbered 7, after V lost 2 bases and J lost 4 bases. The length of the CDR3 is 16 residues. Germline V lookup: CDR1 MNHNS, CDR2 SASEGT. Produced via immunoSEQ multiplex PCR; TCRdb's table is partial and in-frame only. The table records about 350,000 clones, 80% to 90% of them present only once. This receptor was obtained from a person aged 18-60 years who received the Ad26.COV2.S COVID-19 vaccine or a placebo. The sequencing used peripheral blood, collected in a trial of Ad26.COV2.S vaccine versus placebo. The rearrangement joins TRBV6-1 to TRBJ1-5, with 8 bases matching TRBD1. CDR3 loop: CASSEMRRTGNQPQHF. CDR3 DNA sequence: TGTGCCAGCAGTGAAATGAGGCGGACAGGGAATCAGCCCCAGCATTTT.